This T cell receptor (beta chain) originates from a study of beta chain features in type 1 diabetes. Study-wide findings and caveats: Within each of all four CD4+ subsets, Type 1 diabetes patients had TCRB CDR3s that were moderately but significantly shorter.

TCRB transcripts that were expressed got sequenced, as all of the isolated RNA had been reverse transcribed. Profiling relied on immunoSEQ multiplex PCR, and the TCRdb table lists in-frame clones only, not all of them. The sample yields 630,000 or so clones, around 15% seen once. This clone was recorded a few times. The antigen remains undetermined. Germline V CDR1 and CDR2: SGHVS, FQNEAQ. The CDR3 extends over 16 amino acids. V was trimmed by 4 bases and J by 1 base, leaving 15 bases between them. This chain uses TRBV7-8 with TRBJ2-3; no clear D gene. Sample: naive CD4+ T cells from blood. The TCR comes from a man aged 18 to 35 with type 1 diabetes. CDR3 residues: CASSYEVGSRTDTQYF. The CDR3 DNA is TGTGCCAGCAGCTACGAGGTCGGTTCTCGCACAGATACGCAGTATTTT.